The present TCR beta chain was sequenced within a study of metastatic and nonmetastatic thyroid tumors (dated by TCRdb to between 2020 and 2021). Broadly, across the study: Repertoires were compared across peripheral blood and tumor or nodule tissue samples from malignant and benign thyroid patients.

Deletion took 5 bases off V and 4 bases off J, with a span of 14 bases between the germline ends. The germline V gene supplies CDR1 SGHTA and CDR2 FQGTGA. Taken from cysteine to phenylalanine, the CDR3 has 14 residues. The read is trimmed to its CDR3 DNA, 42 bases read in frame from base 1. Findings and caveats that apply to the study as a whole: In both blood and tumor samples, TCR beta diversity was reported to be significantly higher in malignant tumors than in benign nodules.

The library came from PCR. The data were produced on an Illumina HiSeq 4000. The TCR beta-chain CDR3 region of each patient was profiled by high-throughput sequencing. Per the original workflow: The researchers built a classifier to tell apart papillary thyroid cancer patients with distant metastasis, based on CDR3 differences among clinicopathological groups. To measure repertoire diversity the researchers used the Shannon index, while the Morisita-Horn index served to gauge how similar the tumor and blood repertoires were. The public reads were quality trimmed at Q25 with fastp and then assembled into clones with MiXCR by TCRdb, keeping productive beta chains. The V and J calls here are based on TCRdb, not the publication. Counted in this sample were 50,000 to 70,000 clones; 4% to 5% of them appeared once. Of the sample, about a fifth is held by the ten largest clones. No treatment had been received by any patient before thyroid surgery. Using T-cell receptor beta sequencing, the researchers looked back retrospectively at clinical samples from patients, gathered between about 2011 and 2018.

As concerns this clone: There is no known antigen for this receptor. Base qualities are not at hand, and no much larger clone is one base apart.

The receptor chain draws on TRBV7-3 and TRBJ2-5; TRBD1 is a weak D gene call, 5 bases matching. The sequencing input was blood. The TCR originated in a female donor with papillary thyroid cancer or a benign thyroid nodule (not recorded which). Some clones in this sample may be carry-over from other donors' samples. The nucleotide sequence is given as TGTGCCAGCAGCGTAGCCGGTACAGGAGAGACCCAGTACTTC. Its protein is CASSVAGTGETQYF.